These 13 T cell receptor beta chains originate from one sample sequenced in a study of blood T cell repertoires in COVID-19. Assay used: immunoSEQ multiplex PCR; TCRdb lists only in-frame clones, some missing. The top ten clones hold around 19% of a sample with 200,000 to 250,000 clones, 85% of them seen once. The material sequenced was PBMCs or T cells enriched from blood (not recorded which). These receptors were obtained from a man aged 35 to 55 who had recovered from COVID-19.

The rearrangement uses TRBV29-1 and TRBJ2-1, with 7 bases identical to TRBD2. This CDR3 region has 15 residues. CDR1 SQVTM and CDR2 ANQGSEA come from the germline V gene. Losses at the gene ends were 4 bases for V and 4 bases for J; bases not matched to a gene: 10. CDR3 sequence (DNA): TGCAGCGTTGTTGGTGGCGGGAGTGGGTACAATGAGCAGTTCTTC. Protein product: CSVVGGGSGYNEQFF.

This clone has a single count. V gene TRBV6-5 combines with J gene TRBJ1-2; 10 positions agree with TRBD1. The CDR3 sequence is 15 residues long. With 5 bases clipped from V and 4 bases from J, the junction kept 7 bases outside the gene matches. Germline V gene lookup returns CDR1 MNHEY and CDR2 SVGAGI. CDR3 amino acids: CASSPGDRGVYGYTF. In DNA form, the CDR3 reads TGTGCCAGCAGTCCAGGGGACAGGGGTGTCTATGGCTACACCTTC.

This chain joins TRBV19 and TRBJ1-1; D unresolved. The germline V gene encodes CDR1 LNHDA and CDR2 SQIVND (reference sequence). V was shortened by 4 bases and J by 0 bases, with 6 bases between the two germline ends. The CDR3 is 13 amino acids. CDR3 coding DNA: TGTGCCAGTAGTACCCAGTTGAACACTGAAGCTTTCTTT. As protein: CASSTQLNTEAFF.

The V and J genes are TRBV7-9 and TRBJ2-5; 10 nucleotides line up with TRBD2. The CDR3 covers 17 residues. Per germline, CDR1 SEHNR and CDR2 FQNEAQ (reference sequence). The V and J ends lost 5 bases and 4 bases, in that order; junction bases with no gene match: 13. CDR3 amino acids: CASSKPLAGGGRETQYF. Here the CDR3 DNA reads TGTGCCAGCAGCAAACCCTTAGCGGGAGGAGGACGAGAGACCCAGTACTTC.

The gene calls are TRBV6-5 and TRBJ2-4, with a tentative D call TRBD1 (6 bases). The CDR3 is made up of 15 amino acids. Germline V gene lookup returns CDR1 MNHEY and CDR2 SVGAGI. V was cut by 4 bases and J by 9 bases, with 19 bases left in between. In DNA form, the CDR3 reads TGTGCCAGCAGTTCCCGGGGCAGGGGCGACATCATTCAGTACTTC. It encodes CASSSRGRGDIIQYF.

The chain has TRBV4-1 and TRBJ2-3; TRBD1 aligns across 7 bases. This CDR3 comprises 15 residues. The trim removed 1 base at V and 4 bases at J, leaving 5 bases unmatched. CDR1 MGHRA and CDR2 YSYEKL come from the germline V gene. The CDR3: CASSQVGGSPDTQYF. CDR3 DNA sequence: TGCGCCAGCAGCCAAGTAGGGGGCTCCCCAGATACGCAGTATTTT.

The rearrangement links TRBV3-1 (or the pseudogene TRBV3-2) to TRBJ2-7; a possible D gene is TRBD2 (7 bases). The CDR3 sequence is 17 residues long. Trimming removed 4 bases at V and 2 bases at J, with 21 bases between. The germline V gene encodes CDR1 LGHDT and CDR2 YNNKEL (reference sequence). In DNA, the CDR3 is TGTGCCAGCAGCCTCCTAGGCAGGGGACTAAGTACCTACGAGCAGTACTTC. Translated, it gives CASSLLGRGLSTYEQYF.

In DNA form, the CDR3 reads TGTGCCAGCAGCGCTAACCCGCAAGGGGGCGCAGGATACGAGCAGTACTTC. This translates into CASSANPQGGAGYEQYF. V and J are TRBV9 and TRBJ2-7; 7 bases map to TRBD1. The V gene end was trimmed by 3 bases and the J gene end by 4 bases; junction bases not matched to a gene: 16. The CDR3 has 17 residues. Per germline, CDR1 SGDLS and CDR2 YYNGEE.

The genes are TRBV18 and TRBJ2-2; 11 bases align to TRBD2. CDR3 size: 18 residues. Germline CDR1 reads KGHSH; CDR2 reads LQKENI. V lost 1 base, J lost 0 bases, and 4 bases stayed unmatched. This CDR3 reads CASSPQRLAGSNTGELFF. For the CDR3, the DNA is TGTGCCAGCTCACCACAGCGACTAGCGGGGTCGAACACCGGGGAGCTGTTTTTT. Looking up the rest from reference TRBV18 and TRBJ2-2 gives the full variable domain: NAGVMQNPRHLVRRRGQEARLRCSPMKGHSHVYWYRQLPEEGLKFMVYLQKENIIDESGMPKERFSAEFPKEGPSILRIQQVVRGDSAAYFCASSPQRLAGSNTGELFFGEGSRLTVL.

This sequence joins TRBV7-9 and TRBJ1-4, with D tentatively TRBD1 (6 bases). With 1 base removed from V and 0 bases from J, the gap between germline ends came to 15 bases. There are 18 residues in the CDR3. Looked up from germline, CDR1 is SEHNR and CDR2 is FQNEAQ (reference sequence). The chain's CDR3 is CASSLEWTALATNEKLFF. In DNA, the CDR3 is TGTGCCAGCAGCTTAGAGTGGACAGCTCTTGCAACTAATGAAAAACTGTTTTTT.

This sequence joins TRBV10-2 and TRBJ2-7; possible D gene TRBD2, 6 bases. The CDR3 runs 15 residues. V lost 6 bases, J lost 0 bases, and 15 bases lay in between. CDR1 and CDR2 (germline): WSHSY, SAAADI. CDR3 sequence (DNA): TGCGCCAGCAGGTTCGGGACTCACTACTCCTACGAGCAGTACTTC. Its translation is CASRFGTHYSYEQYF.

This chain joins TRBV27 and TRBJ2-2, with TRBD2 matching 7 bases. This CDR3 region has 14 residues. The germline V gene has CDR1 MNHEY and CDR2 SMNVEV (reference sequence). Trimming cost V 2 bases and J 4 bases; bases outside gene matches: 1. CDR3 DNA: TGTGCCAGCAGTTTAGCGGGAGTCACCGGGGAGCTGTTTTTT. It is translated as CASSLAGVTGELFF.

The chain uses TRBV5-5 and TRBJ2-2; no definite D call. Germline CDR1 SGHKS, CDR2 YYEKEE (reference sequence). Trimming removed 4 bases at V and 2 bases at J, with 9 bases between. This CDR3 has 14 amino acids. The DNA for the CDR3 is TGTGCCAGCAGCCTCTCCTTTAACACCGGGGAGCTGTTTTTT. Its translation is CASSLSFNTGELFF. The entire variable domain, with the rest obtained from reference TRBV5-5 and TRBJ2-2, is as follows: DAGVTQSPTHLIKTRGQQVTLRCSPISGHKSVSWYQQVLGQGPQFIFQYYEKEERGRGNFPDRFSARQFPNYSSELNVNALLLGDSALYLCASSLSFNTGELFFGEGSRLTVL.